Listed below are T cell receptor delta chains from one sample, sequenced in a study of gamma-delta chains in newborns, infants, children. TCRdb reanalyzed the reads using CATT. The sample lists approximately 12,000 delta-chain clones, around 8.8% seen once, with 3.5% to 4.5% in the top ten. Sequencing input: blood. These receptors were collected from a child who was a newborn, infant or young child, either healthy, febrile or measles-vaccinated (not recorded which). The CDR3 runs from the conserved cysteine through the conserved F or W. The D gene is left open where the match is weak. A row's size may be missing; if present it is once, few, many or a size class.

CDR3 DNA,CDR3 protein,D gene,V gene,clone size,J gene
TGTGCCTGTGACACCGTTGGCTGGGGGGTTAGGAGCTCCTGGGACACCCGACAGATGTTTTTC,CACDTVGWGVRSSWDTRQMFF,TRDD3,TRDV2,few,TRDJ3
TGTGCCTGTGACACCCTGGGGGATTTTACCGATAAACTCATCTTT,CACDTLGDFTDKLIF,TRDD3,TRDV2,medium-sized,TRDJ1
TGTGCCTGTGACACCTTGGGGGACGACGATAAACTCATCTTT,CACDTLGDDDKLIF,TRDD3,TRDV2,few,TRDJ1
TGTGCCTGTGACACCGTACTGGGGGATACGCGGAGGACCGATAAACTCATCTTT,CACDTVLGDTRRTDKLIF,TRDD3,TRDV2,.,TRDJ1
TGTGCCTGTGACACCGTTGGGGTTCCGACAGCACAACTCTTCTTT,CACDTVGVPTAQLFF,.,TRDV2,.,TRDJ2
TGTGCCTGTGACACACTGGGGTCAAGAGGGAACACCGATAAACTCATCTTT,CACDTLGSRGNTDKLIF,TRDD3,TRDV2,few,TRDJ1
TGTGCTCTTGGGGTACCCACTTCGTTCTCCGTACTCAAGGGTGTCCTGTACACCGATAAACTCATCTTT,CALGVPTSFSVLKGVLYTDKLIF,.,TRDV1,few,TRDJ1
TGTGCCTGTGACCGTGTACTGGGGGATACGCAAACCGATAAACTCATCTTT,CACDRVLGDTQTDKLIF,TRDD3,TRDV2,.,TRDJ1
TGTGCTCTTGGGAAAGTAGTCGGAGGATACTATAAAGCTTTGACAGCACAACTCTTCTTT,CALGKVVGGYYKALTAQLFF,.,TRDV1,.,TRDJ2
TGTGCCTGTGACATGATGGGACTGGGGGACGCCACCGATAAACTCATCTTT,CACDMMGLGDATDKLIF,TRDD3,TRDV2,few,TRDJ1
TGTGCCTGTGATAATACTGGGGGTTCTACACTGAGCTCCTGGGACACCCGACAGATGTTTTTC,CACDNTGGSTLSSWDTRQMFF,TRDD3,TRDV2,.,TRDJ3
TGTGCCTGTGACCTAGTACTGGGGGCCCGATCCTCCACCGATAAACTCATCTTT,CACDLVLGARSSTDKLIF,TRDD3,TRDV2,.,TRDJ1
TGTGCCTGTGACACTGTAGGATACGAGGCTTTGACAGCACAACTCTTCTTT,CACDTVGYEALTAQLFF,TRDD3,TRDV2,few,TRDJ2
TGTGCCTGTGACACCATGGTGGGGGCAGGCAGGTTGACAGCACAACTCTTCTTT,CACDTMVGAGRLTAQLFF,.,TRDV2,.,TRDJ2
TGTGCCTGTGACAAAGTACTGGGGGGCTCCTGGGACGCCCGACAGATGTTTTTC,CACDKVLGGSWDARQMFF,TRDD3,TRDV2,few,TRDJ3
TGTGCCTGTGATTCCCTGGGGGTGGACACCGATAAACTCATCTTT,CACDSLGVDTDKLIF,TRDD3,TRDV2,few,TRDJ1
TGTGCCTGTGACTCCCTCCGCGGGGGAACGTACACCGATAAACTCATCTTT,CACDSLRGGTYTDKLIF,.,TRDV2,few,TRDJ1
TGTGCTCTTGGGGAAGCGTGCACACAAAAACTGGGGGATACCGAAGGAAACACCGATAAACTCATCTTT,CALGEACTQKLGDTEGNTDKLIF,TRDD3,TRDV1,few,TRDJ1
.,CSVLLCSPPSIYRLSYTDKLIF,.,TRAV29/DV5,few,TRDJ1
TGTGCCTGTGACACCGTGGGGGATACTGCTTTGACAGCACAACTCTTCTTT,CACDTVGDTALTAQLFF,TRDD3,TRDV2,few,TRDJ2
TGTGCCTGTGACACCGTCTGGGGGACTACGTACACCGATAAACTCATCTTT,CACDTVWGTTYTDKLIF,TRDD3,TRDV2,medium-sized,TRDJ1
TGTGCCTGTGACACTGTCGCTGGGGGCCCACGCCAAGACACCCGACAGATGTTTTTC,CACDTVAGGPRQDTRQMFF,TRDD3,TRDV2,.,TRDJ3
TGTGCCTGTGACATAATTGGGAGGGATACTCGTTACACCGGTAAACTCATCTTT,CACDIIGRDTRYTGKLIF,TRDD3,TRDV2,few,TRDJ1
TGTGCCTGTGAACGGCTGGGGGATACCGGAAGGTACACCGATAAACTCATCTTT,CACERLGDTGRYTDKLIF,TRDD3,TRDV2,few,TRDJ1
TGTGCCTGTGACTTACTGGGGGATTCCGATAAACTCATCTTT,CACDLLGDSDKLIF,TRDD3,TRDV2,.,TRDJ1
TGTGCCCGTGACACCGTGGGGTTATCCAAGTCCTGGGACACCCGACAGATGTTTTTC,CARDTVGLSKSWDTRQMFF,.,TRDV2,few,TRDJ3
TGTGCCTGTGAAGGTCTGGGGGATACGCGAGATAAACTCATCTTT,CACEGLGDTRDKLIF,TRDD3,TRDV2,.,TRDJ1
TGTGCCTGTGACCCGGTCGCGAGTGGGGGTCCCGACGATAAACTCATCTTT,CACDPVASGGPDDKLIF,.,TRDV2,.,TRDJ1
TGTGCCTGTGACACCGTGCTGGGGGATACTTCACTCATCTTT,CACDTVLGDTSLIF,TRDD3,TRDV2,.,TRDJ1
TGTGCCTGTGACAAAATACTGGGGGATACCTGGGACACCCGACAGATGTTTTTC,CACDKILGDTWDTRQMFF,TRDD3,TRDV2,few,TRDJ3
TGTGCCTGTGACCGCCTTCCTGGGGGATACGCGATCTCCGATAAACTCATCTTT,CACDRLPGGYAISDKLIF,TRDD3,TRDV2,.,TRDJ1
TGTGCCTGTGACACCGTTTCTGGGATCCCCAATGGATGGGACACCCGACAGATGTTTTTC,CACDTVSGIPNGWDTRQMFF,.,TRDV2,.,TRDJ3
TGTGCCTGTGACACCGTAGGGACGGGGTACACCGATAAACTCACCTTT,CACDTVGTGYTDKLTF,.,TRDV2,few,TRDJ1
TGTGCCTGTGTCTCCTTGGGGGATACGACCGATAAACTCATCTTT,CACVSLGDTTDKLIF,TRDD3,TRDV2,medium-sized,TRDJ1
TGTGCCTGTGACACGTTAACTGGAGGAGCCGACACCGATAAACTCATCTTT,CACDTLTGGADTDKLIF,.,TRDV2,.,TRDJ1
TGTGCCTGTGACCTACTGGGGGATAATGCCGATAAACTCATCTTT,CACDLLGDNADKLIF,TRDD3,TRDV2,.,TRDJ1
TGTGCCTGTGACACGTGGGACCCAAGCTCCTGGGACACCCGACAGATGTTTTTC,CACDTWDPSSWDTRQMFF,.,TRDV2,few,TRDJ3
TGTGCCTGTGACATCACTGGGGGATCCGATAAACTCATCTTT,CACDITGGSDKLIF,TRDD3,TRDV2,.,TRDJ1
TGTGCTCTTGGGGAACTTCGGGGTATCGGATCACCTAAGGTTGTTATGGGTCCCGTACTGGGGGCCGCGTACACCGATAAACTCATCTTT,CALGELRGIGSPKVVMGPVLGAAYTDKLIF,TRDD3,TRDV1,few,TRDJ1
TGTGCCTGTGACACCGTACTGGGGGAGCATTACACCGATAAACTCATCTTT,CACDTVLGEHYTDKLIF,TRDD3,TRDV2,few,TRDJ1
TGTGCCTGTGACACCGGATCCGGGGGATACCGGTCCTGGGACACCCGACAGATGTTTTTC,CACDTGSGGYRSWDTRQMFF,TRDD3,TRDV2,few,TRDJ3
TGTGCTCTTGGGAAAAGAACTGATGTCCTACCCGGAGGGGAAAAACTCATCTTT,CALGKRTDVLPGGEKLIF,.,TRDV1,.,TRDJ1
TGTGCTCTTGGGGAAACTCAAACCGATAAACTCATCTTT,CALGETQTDKLIF,.,TRDV1,.,TRDJ1
TGTGCCTGTGACACCCTCTCCGGTGGGGCGAGGGATACAGTAGGTGTGGCCGATAAACTCATCTTT,CACDTLSGGARDTVGVADKLIF,TRDD3,TRDV2,few,TRDJ1
TGTGCCTGTGGCCCCGTGGTGGGGGATCCCCGCGCCGATAAACTCATCTTC,CACGPVVGDPRADKLIF,TRDD3,TRDV2,.,TRDJ1
TGTGCCTGTGACCCCCTTGGGGATGCGTACACCGATAAACTCATCTTT,CACDPLGDAYTDKLIF,.,TRDV2,.,TRDJ1
TGTGCCTGTGACTCGTTGCTTTCTGGGGGATACATCGATAAACTCATCTTT,CACDSLLSGGYIDKLIF,TRDD3,TRDV2,few,TRDJ1
TGTGCCTGTGACACGGGGGCCTATATTGGGTCCTGGGACACCCGACAGATGTTTTTC,CACDTGAYIGSWDTRQMFF,.,TRDV2,.,TRDJ3